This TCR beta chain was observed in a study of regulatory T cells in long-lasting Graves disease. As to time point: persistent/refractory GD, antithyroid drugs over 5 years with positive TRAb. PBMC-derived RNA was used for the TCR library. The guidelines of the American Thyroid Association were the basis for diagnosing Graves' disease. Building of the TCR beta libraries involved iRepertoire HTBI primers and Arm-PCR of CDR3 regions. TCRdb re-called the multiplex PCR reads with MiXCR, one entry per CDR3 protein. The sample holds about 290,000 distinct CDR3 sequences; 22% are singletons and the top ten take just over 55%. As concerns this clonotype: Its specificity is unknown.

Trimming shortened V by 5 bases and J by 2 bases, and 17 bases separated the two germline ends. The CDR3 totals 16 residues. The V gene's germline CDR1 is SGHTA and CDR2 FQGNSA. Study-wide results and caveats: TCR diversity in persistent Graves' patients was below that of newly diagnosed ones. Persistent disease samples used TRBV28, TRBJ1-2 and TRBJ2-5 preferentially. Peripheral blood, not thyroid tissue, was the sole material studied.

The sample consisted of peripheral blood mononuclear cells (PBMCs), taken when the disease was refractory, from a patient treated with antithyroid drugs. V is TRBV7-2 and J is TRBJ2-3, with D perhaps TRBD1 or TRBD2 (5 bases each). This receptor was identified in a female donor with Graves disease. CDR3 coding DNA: TGTGCCAGCAGCCCTAGGGACGAGGCGGACACAGATACGCAGTATTTT. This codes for CASSPRDEADTDTQYF.